The clone carrying this T cell receptor beta chain was counted only a few times. Its antigen is as yet unknown. TCRdb re-derived calls from the reads in MiXCR, one entry per CDR3 protein. Among about 250,000 distinct CDR3 sequences listed, 9% to 15% were seen once. The germline V gene has CDR1 SEHNR and CDR2 FQNEAQ (reference sequence). The CDR3 covers 14 residues. Trimming stripped 1 base from V and 8 bases from J, with 9 bases between. This sample was taken from a study of T cell repertoires in cytomegalovirus infection. On the study more broadly: Based on public TCR beta signatures, there were indications of CMV infection and of a matching HLA type.

Overall study findings and caveats: Summed frequency of public TCR beta families distinguished CMV carriers with the relevant HLA.

The V gene is TRBV7-9, the J gene TRBJ1-6; D might be TRBD1 (5 bases). The sequence derives from a human donor in good health (CMV status not recorded). Some clones in this sample may be carry-over from other donors' samples. Sequenced: PBMCs. CDR3 bases: TGTGCCAGCAGCTTAGGGGGACTGGATTCACCCCTCCACTTT. This sequence encodes CASSLGGLDSPLHF.